The sequence of this T cell receptor (beta chain) was determined in a study of T cell repertoires in cytomegalovirus infection. At the level of the study: Based on public TCR beta signatures, there were indications of CMV infection and of a matching HLA type.

Each CDR3 protein gets one entry after TCRdb re-called the reads with MiXCR. In the table there are about 450,000 distinct CDR3 sequences, approximately 31% of which are singletons. Study-wide results and caveats: Dominating the ex vivo response were HLA-C-restricted CMV-specific TCR beta clonotypes. Cumulative frequency (of public TCR beta family members) identified carriers of CMV plus the relevant HLA.

The CDR3 covers 13 residues. V lost 5 bases to trimming and J lost 4 bases, with 14 bases between them. Looked up from germline, CDR1 is DFQATT and CDR2 is SNEGSKA (reference sequence). As regards this clonotype: As yet, its antigen is unknown.

The specimen sequenced was PBMCs. This TCR derives from a human donor in good health (CMV status not recorded). Some clones in this sample may be carry-over from other donors' samples. J is TRBJ1-1 and V is TRBV20-1; D gene uncertain. CDR3 protein: CSASSGLGTEAFF. DNA for the CDR3: TGCAGTGCTTCATCTGGATTGGGCACTGAAGCTTTCTTT.